This record covers a single T cell receptor (beta chain). This clonotype was counted a few times. This clone's antigen is unknown. There are no base qualities to consult, and no much larger clone falls within one base. The treatment or condition tag for this specimen amounts to: in vitro stimulation with specific CMV peptide epitopes to enrich CMV-specific T cells. At the junction V is shortened by 1 base and J by 0 bases; bases outside the gene matches: 1. The cysteine opens and the phenylalanine closes a CDR3 of 16 amino acids. The entry retains the CDR3 DNA only, 48 bases that are in frame from base 1. Reading the germline V gene (reference sequence) gives CDR1 LNHNV and CDR2 YYDKDF. These data come from a study of T cell repertoires in cytomegalovirus infection (dated by TCRdb to about 2019). About the study as a whole: Alongside well-studied HLA-B-restricted epitopes, the peptide stimulations were aimed at recently identified HLA-C-restricted CMV epitopes, whose presentation resists viral immunomodulation. The HLA type of each donor mattered for the analysis, because public TCR beta signatures pointed to carriage of CMV infection along with the matching HLA type.

The data were produced on an Illumina HiSeq 1500. TCRdb passed the public sequencing reads through fastp at Q25 and MiXCR, retaining productive beta sequences. CDR3 protein sequences are deduplicated, and each keeps its most common genes and DNA. This sample is represented by some 500,000 distinct CDR3 sequences; 40% of them were singletons. The top ten clonotypes cover 48% of the sample. General study outcomes and caveats: In both this cohort and an independent roughly 350-donor cohort, the cumulative frequency of public TCR beta family members distinguished carriers of CMV infection plus the relevant HLA type. In the ex vivo response, HLA-C-restricted CMV-specific TCR beta clonotypes were dominant, and in two of eight donors the single most frequent clonotype came from this HLA-C-restricted group.

Sequencing was performed on cultured PBMCs, taken from culture after CMV antigen stimulation. The TCR comes from a human donor in good health (CMV status not recorded). Some clones in this sample may be carry-over from other donors' samples. This receptor chain uses TRBV15 and TRBJ2-3; the junction holds 10 bases that match TRBD2. The bases are TGTGCCACCAGCAGAGTACTAGCGGGGAGCACAGATACGCAGTATTTT. Its translation reads: CATSRVLAGSTDTQYF.